The 27 T cell receptor beta chains listed next were all sequenced from one sample in a study of post-analysis software for immune sequencing data. Every TCR beta cDNA library bore unique molecular identifiers. TCRdb reprocessed the PCR reads with MiXCR, giving one entry per CDR3 protein. This sample has over 700,000 distinct CDR3 sequences, with 30% found just once. The antigens for these receptors are not known. Findings and caveats of the study: Relative to controls, patients had several TRBV segments at higher frequency, with TRBV5-6, TRBV5-1 and TRBV20-1 among these.

Source material: blood. Source of these receptors: a girl under 18 with multiple sclerosis.

Only a few counts were recorded for this clonotype. This chain uses TRBV6-2 or TRBV6-3 with TRBJ2-7, with no clear D. The CDR3 is 17 residues long. Trimming removed 3 bases at V and 3 bases at J, with 21 bases between. Germline values: CDR1 MNHEY, CDR2 SVGEGT. CDR3 sequence (DNA): TGTGCCAGCAGTTATCCAGAGACCGGGCAACCGAACTACGAGCAGTACTTC. This codes for CASSYPETGQPNYEQYF.

In regard to this clonotype: Germline is not matched at one junction end, which may reflect a read error. V usage is TRBV7-2 and J usage is TRBJ2-1; 12 nucleotides line up with TRBD2. The CDR3 is 16 amino acids. Germline V gene sequence: CDR1 SGHTA, CDR2 FQGNSA. The CDR3 spells CAGSEGLAGGVNEQFF. Written as DNA, the CDR3 is TGTGCCGGCAGCGAGGGACTAGCGGGTGGGGTAAATGAGCAGTTCTTC.

The chain links TRBV24-1 to TRBJ2-1; 7 bases fit TRBD2. The CDR3 contains 13 residues. CDR1 is KGHDR and CDR2 is SFDVKD in the germline V gene. Trimming cost V 9 bases and J 6 bases; bases outside gene matches: 7. The CDR3 region has the DNA TGTGCCACCGCCGGGGAGGGCCTCAATGAGCAGTTCTTC. As protein: CATAGEGLNEQFF.

The chain employs TRBV27 and TRBJ1-5; tentative D call: TRBD1 (6 bases). The germline V gene encodes CDR1 MNHEY and CDR2 SMNVEV (reference sequence). The V gene lost 0 bases and the J gene lost 6 bases, with 12 bases spanning the gap. This CDR3 contains 15 residues. The CDR3 sequence: CASSLSGQNGQPQHF. As DNA, the CDR3 is TGTGCCAGCAGTTTATCAGGACAGAACGGTCAGCCCCAGCATTTT.

Details on this clonotype: Given a much more abundant clone one base away, this may be a read error. J is TRBJ1-2 and V is TRBV29-1, with 8 bases that match TRBD1. Germline lookup yields CDR1 SQVTM and CDR2 ANQGSEA. The CDR3 has 14 residues. V lost 2 bases to trimming and J lost 4 bases; unmatched junction nucleotides: 6. CDR3 nucleotides: TGCAGCGTTGAAACTCTCGACAGGGGCTATGGCTACACCTTC. Translated, it gives CSVETLDRGYGYTF.

This chain uses TRBV7-9 with TRBJ2-1; the match to TRBD1 covers 7 bases. The germline V gene encodes CDR1 SEHNR and CDR2 FQNEAQ (reference sequence). The CDR3 totals 18 residues. With V trimmed by 4 bases and J by 10 bases, 22 bases remained unmatched. This CDR3 reads CASSSTQVDRYNVEEQFF. In nucleotides, the CDR3 is TGTGCCAGCAGCTCAACCCAGGTGGACAGGTACAATGTTGAGGAGCAGTTCTTC. Using reference TRBV7-9 and TRBJ2-1 for the parts outside the CDR3, the full variable domain is DTGVSQNPRHKITKRGQNVTFRCDPISEHNRLYWYRQTLGQGPEFLTYFQNEAQLEKSRLLSDRFSAERPKGSFSTLEIQRTEQGDSAMYLCASSSTQVDRYNVEEQFFGPGTRLTVL.

There are a few counts of this clonotype. V and J are TRBV5-1 and TRBJ2-4; tentative D call: TRBD1 (6 bases). V lost 4 bases and J 2 bases, leaving 16 bases between the germline ends. This CDR3 region has 16 residues. Germline assignment: CDR1 SGHRS and CDR2 YFSETQ. In nucleotides, the CDR3 is TGCGCCAGCAGCCCAGCCTCACAGGGTACCAAAAACATTCAGTACTTC. The encoded protein is CASSPASQGTKNIQYF.

V and J are TRBV4-3 and TRBJ2-1; 7 bases are a match to TRBD2. Germline V CDR1 and CDR2: LGHNA, YSLEER. The CDR3 length is 18 residues. Unmatched junction bases numbered 13, after V lost 5 bases and J lost 0 bases. The DNA of the CDR3 is TGCGCCAGCAGCGCCGGAGTAAACCGGGACTACTCCTACAATGAGCAGTTCTTC. Its translation: CASSAGVNRDYSYNEQFF.

This clonotype has ten or more counts. This chain links TRBV7-9 with TRBJ1-2, with no clear D. This CDR3 spans 13 amino acids. CDR1 and CDR2 (germline): SEHNR, FQNEAQ (reference sequence). V lost 1 base and J 4 bases, leaving 7 bases between the germline ends. CDR3 sequence (DNA): TGTGCCAGCAGCTTAGGAGGGATCTATGGCTACACCTTC. Translated, it gives CASSLGGIYGYTF.

The chain combines TRBV14 with TRBJ2-3, with D uncertain. Trimming took off 0 bases at V and 8 bases at J, with 3 bases between the two ends. This CDR3 contains 11 residues. In germline, CDR1 is SGHDN, CDR2 FVKESK. The CDR3 loop is CASSQEGTQYF. CDR3 nucleotide sequence: TGTGCCAGCAGCCAAGAGGGTACGCAGTATTTT.

This clonotype has a handful of counts. The chain links TRBV4-3 to TRBJ2-4; TRBD1 matches at 10 bases. The J call is in doubt because the DNA end fits TRBJ2-7 better. The CDR3 is 17 residues long. Germline values: CDR1 LGHNA, CDR2 YSLEER. The CDR3 loop reads CASSQRWGGTGDNEQYF. The CDR3 nucleotides are TGCGCCAGCAGCCAACGGTGGGGAGGGACAGGGGACAACGAGCAGTACTTC.

V and J are TRBV20-1 and TRBJ1-5; 11 nucleotides match TRBD1. With V trimmed by 7 bases and J by 6 bases, 11 bases remained unmatched. CDR1 and CDR2 from the germline V gene are DFQATT and SNEGSKA (reference sequence). The CDR3 runs 15 residues. The CDR3 DNA sequence: TGCAGTGGATCGGACAGGGGGCGCCGAGGTCAGCCCCAGCATTTT. It specifies CSGSDRGRRGQPQHF.

This clonotype was recorded once. This chain links TRBV20-1 with TRBJ2-7; D tentatively reads TRBD1 or TRBD2 (5 bases each). Trimming took 0 bases from V and 0 from J, leaving 12 bases between them. The CDR3 spans 15 residues. Germline V CDR1 and CDR2: DFQATT, SNEGSKA (reference sequence). CDR3 DNA sequence: TGCAGTGCTAGAGATCTGTCCGGGACCTCCTACGAGCAGTACTTC. Amino acid sequence: CSARDLSGTSYEQYF.

V is TRBV9 and J is TRBJ2-4, with D possibly being TRBD1 or TRBD2 (5 bases each). This CDR3 spans 14 amino acids. V shed 7 bases and J shed 11 bases, with 22 bases lying between them. CDR1 and CDR2 (germline): SGDLS, YYNGEE. The CDR3 nucleotides read TGTGCCAGCGGGGGTGGGGCTCGGTTTAACGTTCAGTACTTC. Its protein product is CASGGGARFNVQYF.

V and J are TRBV7-6 and TRBJ2-1; 10 bases map to TRBD2. This CDR3 region has 16 residues. The J segment lost 5 bases and the V segment lost 5 bases, leaving 9 bases of the junction unmatched. Per germline, CDR1 SGHVS and CDR2 FNYEAQ. CDR3 nucleotide sequence: TGTGCCAGCAGCGGAGCTAGGACTAGCGGAAACAATGAGCAGTTCTTC. Its translation: CASSGARTSGNNEQFF.

The chain is built from TRBV3-1 and TRBJ2-5; tentative D call: TRBD1 (5 bases). Germline V lookup: CDR1 LGHDT, CDR2 YNNKEL (reference sequence). The CDR3 spans 12 residues. Trimming removed 3 bases at V and 6 bases at J, with 8 bases between. For the CDR3, the DNA is TGTGCCAGCAGCCAGGGGCAAAAGACCCAGTACTTC. As protein: CASSQGQKTQYF.

V usage is TRBV11-2 and J usage is TRBJ2-3; D perhaps matches TRBD2 (5 bases). V was trimmed by 7 bases and J by 2 bases, leaving 16 bases between them. From germline, CDR1 is SGHAT and CDR2 FQNNGV. There are 15 residues in the CDR3. The DNA of the CDR3 is TGTGCCAGCAACCGAGGGAAGAAACTCACAGATACGCAGTATTTT. Translated, it gives CASNRGKKLTDTQYF.

The chain couples TRBV14 to TRBJ2-5; perhaps TRBD1 as D (7 bases). This CDR3 has 13 amino acids. V was clipped by 6 bases and J by 5 bases, with 13 bases between them. Germline V gives CDR1 SGHDN, CDR2 FVKESK. The DNA of the CDR3 is TGTGCCAGCAGAGCGACAGGGAGGGAGACCCAGTACTTC. Protein sequence: CASRATGRETQYF.

The chain links TRBV5-1 to TRBJ2-7; 7 bases agree with TRBD1. V lost 4 bases, J lost 5 bases, and 18 bases stayed unmatched. The CDR3 has 17 amino acids. The V gene's germline CDR1 is SGHRS and CDR2 YFSETQ. The CDR3 loop is CASSRESTGVTINEQYF. The DNA of the CDR3 is TGCGCCAGCAGCCGCGAAAGCACAGGGGTCACAATTAACGAGCAGTACTTC. The full variable domain, in which reference TRBV5-1 and TRBJ2-7 provide the parts outside the CDR3, is KAGVTQTPRYLIKTRGQQVTLSCSPISGHRSVSWYQQTPGQGLQFLFEYFSETQRNKGNFPGRFSGRQFSNSRSEMNVSTLELGDSALYLCASSRESTGVTINEQYFGPGTRLTVT.

The genes are TRBV7-9 and TRBJ2-7; unclear D gene. CDR3 length: 12 amino acids. Trimming took 8 bases from V and 5 from J, leaving 13 bases between them. Per germline, CDR1 SEHNR and CDR2 FQNEAQ (reference sequence). The CDR3 DNA follows: TGTGCCAGCGGGTGGATTTCCCACGAGCAGTACTTC. Amino acid sequence: CASGWISHEQYF.

This rearrangement joins TRBV6-1 to TRBJ2-7, with 9 bases identical to TRBD1. Germline loops: CDR1 MNHNS, CDR2 SASEGT. V shed 8 bases and J 0 bases; nucleotides not matched to a gene: 5. The CDR3 contains 14 residues. CDR3 in DNA: TGTGCCAGCGGAGGGACAGGGATCTCCTACGAGCAGTACTTC. Its protein is CASGGTGISYEQYF.

For the CDR3, the DNA is TGTGCCAGCAGTCCCCCGGGTTGGGAGCGGTACTTC. It is translated as CASSPPGWERYF. This chain uses TRBV27 with TRBJ2-4, with a weak D call TRBD2 (5 bases). In germline, CDR1 is MNHEY, CDR2 SMNVEV (reference sequence). This CDR3 has 12 residues. Trimming removed 5 bases at V and 15 bases at J, with 17 bases between.

The chain is built from TRBV29-1 and TRBJ2-7, with 8 bases lining up with TRBD2. This CDR3 spans 13 amino acids. V gave up 5 bases and J gave up 4 bases; unmatched junction bases: 7. From germline, CDR1 is SQVTM and CDR2 ANQGSEA. Here the CDR3 reads CSVSSGSPYEQYF. For the CDR3, the DNA is TGCAGCGTTTCAAGCGGGAGTCCTTACGAGCAGTACTTC.

This rearrangement joins TRBV29-1 to TRBJ2-3; 8 positions agree with TRBD2. This CDR3 spans 13 amino acids. Unmatched junction bases numbered 6, after V lost 7 bases and J lost 3 bases. The V gene's germline CDR1 is SQVTM and CDR2 ANQGSEA. The CDR3: CSGGSGVTDTQYF. The CDR3, as DNA: TGCAGCGGGGGTAGCGGGGTTACAGATACGCAGTATTTT.

V usage is TRBV14 and J usage is TRBJ1-2; no clear D gene. The CDR3 is 13 amino acids. With 0 bases removed from V and 7 bases from J, the gap between germline ends came to 9 bases. Looked up from germline, CDR1 is SGHDN and CDR2 is FVKESK. The CDR3 bases are TGTGCCAGCAGCCAAGATTCCGTCAGTGGCTACACCTTC. Protein sequence: CASSQDSVSGYTF.

This chain connects TRBV15 to TRBJ2-1; 9 bases line up with TRBD2. V shed 0 bases, J shed 6 bases, and the junction held 9 bases outside the gene matches. Germline V lookup: CDR1 LNHNV, CDR2 YYDKDF (reference sequence). The CDR3 covers 17 residues. The CDR3 loop is CATSREGGGAMINEQFF. The CDR3 DNA sequence: TGTGCCACCAGCAGAGAGGGCGGGGGGGCCATGATCAATGAGCAGTTCTTC.

The chain uses TRBV6-6 and TRBJ1-1; TRBD1 agrees at 8 bases. Unmatched junction bases numbered 8, after V lost 7 bases and J lost 1 base. The germline V gene has CDR1 MNHNY and CDR2 SVGAGI (reference sequence). The CDR3 has 15 amino acids. The CDR3 reads CASTTQDRGNTEAFF. The CDR3 DNA is TGTGCCAGCACCACACAAGACAGGGGGAACACTGAAGCTTTCTTT.